One sample yielded the 17 T cell receptor beta chains listed below, sequenced in a study of T cell responses to AZD1222 COVID-19 vaccine. Using immunoSEQ multiplex PCR, the repertoire was profiled, and TCRdb retains in-frame clones only, with some absent. The sample holds 70,000 to 90,000 clones, roughly 91% seen once. Sequenced here: peripheral blood, sampled 28 days after the second AZD1222 dose. These receptors originate from an adult who received the AZD1222 COVID-19 vaccine.

The rearrangement links TRBV7-2 to TRBJ1-6; 7 nucleotides align to TRBD1. J was trimmed by 7 bases and V by 5 bases; bases with no gene match: 11. This CDR3 comprises 16 residues. In germline, CDR1 is SGHTA, CDR2 FQGNSA. CDR3 coding DNA: TGTGCCAGCAGCGGAGAGACAGGGATCAGAAATTCACCCCTCCACTTT. This sequence encodes CASSGETGIRNSPLHF. Filled out from reference TRBV7-2 and TRBJ1-6, the complete variable domain reads GAGVSQSPSNKVTEKGKDVELRCDPISGHTALYWYRQSLGQGLEFLIYFQGNSAPDKSGLPSDRFSAERTGGSVSTLTIQRTQQEDSAVYLCASSGETGIRNSPLHFGNGTRLTVT.

The rearrangement joins TRBV30 to TRBJ1-1, with 7 nucleotides matching TRBD1. Germline CDR1 and CDR2: GTSNPN and SVGIG (reference sequence). The length of the CDR3 is 13 residues. The trim removed 5 bases at V and 4 bases at J, leaving 7 bases unmatched. The CDR3 region is CAWGRGQLTEAFF. The CDR3 DNA follows: TGTGCCTGGGGCCGGGGACAGCTCACTGAAGCTTTCTTT.

This chain joins TRBV3-1 (or the pseudogene TRBV3-2) and TRBJ2-3; perhaps TRBD2 as D (5 bases). The CDR3 loop spans 11 amino acids. Looked up from germline, CDR1 is LGHDT and CDR2 is YNNKEL (reference sequence). V lost 5 bases to trimming and J lost 7 bases, with 7 bases between them. This CDR3 is CASSNGNTQYF. CDR3 DNA: TGTGCCAGCAGCAACGGGAATACGCAGTATTTT.

The chain joins TRBV4-3 to TRBJ1-6; no clear D gene. Trimming cost V 0 bases and J 6 bases, with 6 bases left between them. The CDR3 extends over 14 amino acids. CDR1 LGHNA and CDR2 YSLEER come from the germline V gene. The CDR3 loop reads CASSQDKGNSPLHF. The CDR3 bases are TGCGCCAGCAGCCAAGATAAGGGTAATTCACCCCTCCACTTT.

V is TRBV5-6 and J is TRBJ2-1, with D uncertain. Germline V gives CDR1 SGHDT, CDR2 YYEEEE. CDR3 length: 15 amino acids. V gave up 0 bases and J gave up 6 bases, with 13 bases separating them. Here the CDR3 reads CASSLGGSVRNEQFF. The CDR3 DNA reads as TGTGCCAGCAGCTTGGGCGGCTCCGTACGCAATGAGCAGTTCTTC.

The chain uses TRBV28 and TRBJ1-2; 8 nucleotides match TRBD1. The CDR3 is 14 amino acids. Germline V gives CDR1 MDHEN, CDR2 SYDVKM. Trimming at V came to 7 bases and at J to 7 bases, leaving 11 bases not matched to a gene. Here the CDR3 DNA reads TGTGCCAGCACCCCAGACAGGGGCCTGGGTGGCTACACCTTC. It encodes CASTPDRGLGGYTF.

In its sample, this clone was seen once. The rearrangement uses TRBV12-3 or TRBV12-4 and TRBJ1-6; D remains ambiguous. CDR3 length: 13 amino acids. Trimming cost V 3 bases and J 9 bases, with 9 bases left between them. CDR3 amino acids: CASSFVEASPLHF. CDR3 nucleotide sequence: TGTGCCAGCAGTTTCGTAGAGGCTTCACCCCTCCACTTT.

This chain joins TRBV7-3 and TRBJ1-1; D remains ambiguous. V lost 2 bases, J lost 8 bases, and 6 bases lay in between. Germline CDR1 and CDR2: SGHTA and FQGTGA. The CDR3 consists of 11 residues. This CDR3 is CASSLGQEAFF. DNA for the CDR3: TGTGCCAGCAGCTTAGGTCAAGAAGCTTTCTTT.

A single count supports this clone. The V gene is TRBV6-5, the J gene TRBJ1-2, with D unresolved. CDR3 length: 14 residues. CDR1 is MNHEY, CDR2 SVGAGI, per germline. The germline V and J ends were trimmed by 6 bases and 4 bases, with 15 bases remaining between them. The CDR3, as DNA: TGTGCCAGCAGCCTTCTGATAAGGGTCTATGGCTACACCTTC. Amino acids: CASSLLIRVYGYTF.

The rearrangement uses TRBV5-1 and TRBJ1-2; TRBD1 matches 7 bases. The CDR3 contains 15 residues. Germline V gene data show CDR1 as SGHRS and CDR2 as YFSETQ. Trimming took 0 bases from V and 6 from J; bases not matched to a gene: 8. The CDR3 nucleotides read TGCGCCAGCAGCTTGGTAGAGGGGGCAAGGGATGGCTACACCTTC. This encodes CASSLVEGARDGYTF. Full variable domain (rest looked up from reference TRBV5-1 and TRBJ1-2): KAGVTQTPRYLIKTRGQQVTLSCSPISGHRSVSWYQQTPGQGLQFLFEYFSETQRNKGNFPGRFSGRQFSNSRSEMNVSTLELGDSALYLCASSLVEGARDGYTFGSGTRLTVV.

This chain joins TRBV30 and TRBJ2-3, with unresolved D. Trimming took 0 bases from V and 2 from J, leaving 9 bases between them. The CDR3 spans 14 residues. The germline V gene encodes CDR1 GTSNPN and CDR2 SVGIG (reference sequence). CDR3 residues: CAWSVGSHTDTQYF. In DNA form, the CDR3 reads TGTGCCTGGAGTGTAGGATCCCACACAGATACGCAGTATTTT.

This chain links TRBV7-2 with TRBJ2-1; TRBD1 matches at 9 bases. This CDR3 comprises 15 residues. CDR1 and CDR2 (germline): SGHTA, FQGNSA. V lost 5 bases to trimming and J lost 6 bases; unmatched junction nucleotides: 8. CDR3 sequence (DNA): TGTGCCAGCAGCCGGCCGGGACAGGGTATCAATGAGCAGTTCTTC. Its translation: CASSRPGQGINEQFF.

The chain has TRBV3-1 (or the pseudogene TRBV3-2) and TRBJ2-7, with D perhaps assigned TRBD1 or TRBD2 (6 bases each). This CDR3 has 16 amino acids. Germline V gives CDR1 LGHDT, CDR2 YNNKEL (reference sequence). Trimming pared 3 bases from V and 6 bases from J, leaving 21 bases between. The CDR3 loop is CASSQGWGLGASEQYF. In DNA, the CDR3 is TGTGCCAGCAGCCAGGGATGGGGACTGGGGGCGAGCGAGCAGTACTTC.

There are a few counts of this clone. V is TRBV6-4 and J is TRBJ1-6, with 7 bases fitting TRBD1. Germline loops: CDR1 MRHNA, CDR2 SNTAGT. Trimming took 6 bases from V and 5 from J; bases not matched to a gene: 7. This CDR3 has 15 amino acids. CDR3 coding DNA: TGTGCCAGCAGCGCCGGGACAGATAATAATTCACCCCTCCACTTT. As protein: CASSAGTDNNSPLHF.

V gene TRBV19 combines with J gene TRBJ2-1; TRBD1 is a possible D gene (6 bases). Germline loops: CDR1 LNHDA, CDR2 SQIVND (reference sequence). The CDR3 contains 13 residues. Trimming left V 5 bases short and J 3 bases short, with 8 bases between. CDR3: CASSWTDYNEQFF. DNA of the CDR3: TGTGCCAGTAGTTGGACAGACTACAATGAGCAGTTCTTC.

This chain connects TRBV10-1 to TRBJ2-3, with TRBD1 matching 10 bases. Germline V gene sequence: CDR1 WNHNN, CDR2 SYGVQD (reference sequence). The CDR3 covers 16 residues. The V segment lost 3 bases and the J segment 3 bases; nucleotides outside the gene matches: 6. CDR3 protein: CASSDDRGLGTDTQYF. CDR3 DNA sequence: TGCGCCAGCAGTGATGACAGGGGGCTCGGGACAGATACGCAGTATTTT.

This clone was seen a handful of times. The identical CDR3 is also encoded by other nucleotide sequences in the sample. V is TRBV6-1 and J is TRBJ1-5; D gene ambiguous. Trimming took 2 bases from V and 4 from J, leaving 6 bases between them. The CDR3 contains 13 residues. CDR1 is MNHNS, CDR2 SASEGT, per germline. CDR3 protein: CASSEQVNQPQHF. Here the CDR3 DNA reads TGTGCCAGCAGTGAACAGGTAAATCAGCCCCAGCATTTT.